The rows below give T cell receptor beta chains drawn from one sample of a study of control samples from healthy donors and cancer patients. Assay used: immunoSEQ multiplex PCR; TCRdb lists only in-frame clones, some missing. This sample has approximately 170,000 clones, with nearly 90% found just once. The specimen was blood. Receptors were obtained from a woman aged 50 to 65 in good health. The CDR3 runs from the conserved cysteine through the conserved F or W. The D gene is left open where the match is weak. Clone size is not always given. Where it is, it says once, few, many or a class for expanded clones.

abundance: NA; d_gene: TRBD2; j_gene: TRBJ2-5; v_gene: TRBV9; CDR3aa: CASSGTSGGSKTQYF; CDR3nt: TGTGCCAGCAGCGGGACTAGCGGGGGCAGTAAGACCCAGTACTTC
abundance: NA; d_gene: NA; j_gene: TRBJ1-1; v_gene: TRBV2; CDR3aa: CATLRGPGDMNTEAFF; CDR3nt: TGTGCCACCTTGCGGGGGCCCGGGGATATGAACACTGAAGCTTTCTTT
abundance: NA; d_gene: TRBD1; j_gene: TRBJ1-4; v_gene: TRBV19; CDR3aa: CATGHGTGTTNEKLFF; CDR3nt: TGTGCCACCGGGCACGGGACAGGGACAACTAATGAAAAACTGTTTTTT
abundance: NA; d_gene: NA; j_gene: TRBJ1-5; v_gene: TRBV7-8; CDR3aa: CASSPPSSRGQPQHF; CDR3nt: TGTGCCAGCAGCCCGCCCTCGTCTCGGGGGCAGCCCCAGCATTTT
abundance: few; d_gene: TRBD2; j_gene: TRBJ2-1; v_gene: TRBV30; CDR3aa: CAWSWGGYDNEQFF; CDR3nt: TGTGCCTGGAGCTGGGGGGGGTATGACAATGAGCAGTTCTTC
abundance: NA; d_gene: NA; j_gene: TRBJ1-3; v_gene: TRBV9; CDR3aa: CASSVQTASKGNTIYF; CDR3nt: TGTGCCAGCAGCGTACAAACGGCCAGTAAGGGAAACACCATATATTTT
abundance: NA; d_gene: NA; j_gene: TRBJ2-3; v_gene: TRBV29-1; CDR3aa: CSVDGSLYF; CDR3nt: TGCAGCGTCGATGGGAGTCTGTATTTT
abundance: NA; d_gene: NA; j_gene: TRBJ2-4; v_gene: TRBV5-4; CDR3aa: CASSPPGRRNIQYF; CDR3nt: TGTGCCAGCAGCCCCCCGGGGCGGAGAAACATTCAGTACTTC
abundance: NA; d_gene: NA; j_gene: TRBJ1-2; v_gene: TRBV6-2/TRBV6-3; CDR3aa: CASSYTVNYGYTF; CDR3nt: TGTGCCAGCAGTTATACAGTTAACTATGGCTACACCTTC
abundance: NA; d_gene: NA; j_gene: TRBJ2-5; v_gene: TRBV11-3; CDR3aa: CASSIGGASGQETQYF; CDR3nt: TGTGCCAGCAGCATTGGGGGGGCTAGCGGACAAGAGACCCAGTACTTC
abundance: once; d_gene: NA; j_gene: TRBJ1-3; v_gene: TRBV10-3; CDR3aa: CAIILDGNTIYF; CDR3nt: TGTGCCATCATCCTCGATGGAAACACCATATATTTT
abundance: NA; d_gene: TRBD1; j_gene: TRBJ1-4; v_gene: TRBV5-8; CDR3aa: CASSAPGTVNEKLFF; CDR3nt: TGTGCCAGCAGCGCCCCCGGGACAGTTAATGAAAAACTGTTTTTT
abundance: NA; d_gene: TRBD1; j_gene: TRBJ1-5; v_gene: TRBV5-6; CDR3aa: CASSWGTVGQPQHF; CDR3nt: TGTGCCAGCAGCTGGGGGACAGTGGGTCAGCCCCAGCATTTT
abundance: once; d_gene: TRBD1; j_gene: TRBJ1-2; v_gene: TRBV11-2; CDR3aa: CASSQGGVYGYTF; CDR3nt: TGTGCCAGCAGCCAGGGGGGTGTCTATGGCTACACCTTC
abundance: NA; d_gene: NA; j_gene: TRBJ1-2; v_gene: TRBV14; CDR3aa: CASSQGTVYGYTF; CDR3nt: TGTGCCAGCAGCCAAGGGACAGTCTATGGCTACACCTTC
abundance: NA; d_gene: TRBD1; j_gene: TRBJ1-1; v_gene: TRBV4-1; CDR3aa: CASSQDLTGGVNTEAFF; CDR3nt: TGCGCCAGCAGCCAAGATCTCACAGGGGGTGTGAACACTGAAGCTTTCTTT
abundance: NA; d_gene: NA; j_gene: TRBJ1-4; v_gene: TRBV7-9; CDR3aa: CASSFGGVDEKLFF; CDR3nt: TGTGCCAGCAGCTTCGGGGGAGTGGATGAAAAACTGTTTTTT
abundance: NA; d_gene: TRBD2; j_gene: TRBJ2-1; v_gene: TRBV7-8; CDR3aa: CASSFDGTSGMQFF; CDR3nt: TGTGCCAGCAGCTTCGACGGGACTAGCGGGATGCAGTTCTTC
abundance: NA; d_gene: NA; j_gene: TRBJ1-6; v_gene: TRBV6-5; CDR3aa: CASSSTLPYNSPLHF; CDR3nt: TGTGCCAGCAGTTCCACCCTCCCCTATAATTCACCCCTCCACTTT
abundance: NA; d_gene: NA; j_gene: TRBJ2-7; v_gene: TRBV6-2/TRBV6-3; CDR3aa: CASSYSRGATYEQYF; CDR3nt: TGTGCCAGCAGTTACTCCAGGGGCGCAACCTACGAGCAGTACTTC
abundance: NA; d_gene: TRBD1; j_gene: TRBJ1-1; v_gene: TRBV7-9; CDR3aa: CASSLGQGDSTEAFF; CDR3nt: TGTGCCAGCAGCCTGGGGCAGGGGGACAGCACTGAAGCTTTCTTT
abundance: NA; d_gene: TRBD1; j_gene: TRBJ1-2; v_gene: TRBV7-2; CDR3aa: CASSLASRQGALGYTF; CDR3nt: TGTGCCAGCAGCTTAGCGAGTCGACAGGGGGCCTTAGGCTACACCTTC
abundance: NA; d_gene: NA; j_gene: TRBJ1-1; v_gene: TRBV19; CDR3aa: CASSPLWGGLLNTEAFF; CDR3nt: TGTGCCAGTAGTCCCCTTTGGGGGGGGCTTTTGAACACTGAAGCTTTCTTT
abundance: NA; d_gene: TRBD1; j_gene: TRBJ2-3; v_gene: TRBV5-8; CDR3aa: CASSRRPGQDITDTQYF; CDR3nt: TGTGCCAGCAGCCGCCGGCCGGGACAGGATATTACAGATACGCAGTATTTT
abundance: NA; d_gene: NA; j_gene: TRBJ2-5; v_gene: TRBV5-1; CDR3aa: CASSREVNRNLATQYF; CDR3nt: TGCGCCAGCAGTCGAGAAGTCAACAGGAACCTTGCTACCCAGTACTTC
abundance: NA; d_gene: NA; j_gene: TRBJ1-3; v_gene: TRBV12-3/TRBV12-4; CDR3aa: CASRPGPGNTIYF; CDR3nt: TGTGCCAGCCGACCGGGGCCTGGAAACACCATATATTTT
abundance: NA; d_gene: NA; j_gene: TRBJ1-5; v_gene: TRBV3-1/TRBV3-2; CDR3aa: CASSAAGGQPQHF; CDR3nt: TGTGCCAGCAGCGCAGCGGGGGGACAGCCCCAGCATTTT
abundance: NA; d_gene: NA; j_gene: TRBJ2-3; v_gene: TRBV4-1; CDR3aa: CASSHEGGFGDTQYF; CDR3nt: TGCGCCAGCAGCCATGAAGGGGGGTTTGGCGATACGCAGTATTTT
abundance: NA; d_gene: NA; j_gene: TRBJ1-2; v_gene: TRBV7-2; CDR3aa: CASSAPPGGNNYGYTF; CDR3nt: TGTGCCAGCAGCGCCCCACCGGGTGGTAATAACTATGGCTACACCTTC
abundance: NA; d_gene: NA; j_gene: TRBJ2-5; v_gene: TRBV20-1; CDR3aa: CSASAGETQYF; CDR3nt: TGCAGTGCTAGTGCAGGAGAGACCCAGTACTTC
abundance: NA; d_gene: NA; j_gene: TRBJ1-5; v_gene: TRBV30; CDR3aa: CAWSPEGTWRGQPQHF; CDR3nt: TGTGCCTGGAGCCCCGAGGGGACTTGGCGAGGCCAGCCCCAGCATTTT
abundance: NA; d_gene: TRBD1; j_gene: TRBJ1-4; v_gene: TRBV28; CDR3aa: CASSLQGGGVEKLFF; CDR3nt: TGTGCCAGCAGTTTACAGGGAGGGGGCGTTGAAAAACTGTTTTTT
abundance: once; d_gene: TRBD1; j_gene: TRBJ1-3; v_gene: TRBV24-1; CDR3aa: CATSDPVGGVWGQALSGNTIYF; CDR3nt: TGTGCCACCAGTGATCCCGTGGGGGGGGTGTGGGGACAGGCCCTCTCTGGAAACACCATATATTTT
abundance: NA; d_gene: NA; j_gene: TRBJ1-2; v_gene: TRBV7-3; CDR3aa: CASGGGNYGYTF; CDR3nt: TGTGCCAGCGGAGGGGGTAACTATGGCTACACCTTC
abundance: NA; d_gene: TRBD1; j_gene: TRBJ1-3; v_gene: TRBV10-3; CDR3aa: CAISGTGGSKESGNTIYF; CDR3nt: TGTGCCATCTCCGGGACAGGGGGCTCGAAGGAGTCTGGAAACACCATATATTTT
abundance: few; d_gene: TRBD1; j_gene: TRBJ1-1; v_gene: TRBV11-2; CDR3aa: CASSTSQGAVAEAFF; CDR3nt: TGTGCCAGCAGCACTTCACAGGGGGCTGTCGCTGAAGCTTTCTTT
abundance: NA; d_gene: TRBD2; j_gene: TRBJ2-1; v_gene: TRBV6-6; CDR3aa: CASNSGGSYNEQFF; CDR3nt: TGTGCCAGCAATAGCGGGGGCTCCTACAATGAGCAGTTCTTC
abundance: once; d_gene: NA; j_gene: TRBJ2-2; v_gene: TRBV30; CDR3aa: CAWSTQGAGELFF; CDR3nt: TGTGCCTGGAGCACTCAGGGCGCCGGGGAGCTGTTTTTT
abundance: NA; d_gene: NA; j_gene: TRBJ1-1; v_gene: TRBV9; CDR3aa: CASSVGNMNTEAFF; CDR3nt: TGTGCCAGCAGCGTGGGGAACATGAACACTGAAGCTTTCTTT
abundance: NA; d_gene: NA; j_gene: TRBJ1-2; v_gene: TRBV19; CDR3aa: CASSIGQGVYGYTF; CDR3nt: TGTGCCAGTAGTATTGGGCAGGGCGTCTATGGCTACACCTTC
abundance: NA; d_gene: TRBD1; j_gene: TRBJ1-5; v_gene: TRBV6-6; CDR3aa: CASSYLGQGGHQPQHF; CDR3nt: TGTGCCAGCAGTTACCTTGGACAGGGAGGGCATCAGCCCCAGCATTTT
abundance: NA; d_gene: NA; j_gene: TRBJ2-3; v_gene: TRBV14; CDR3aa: CASSQASGQNTQYF; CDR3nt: TGTGCCAGCAGCCAAGCTTCGGGTCAGAATACGCAGTATTTT